What follows are 29 T cell receptor beta chains derived from one specimen sequenced in a study of response to subunit inactivated influenza vaccine. Each CDR3 protein gets one entry after TCRdb re-called the RT-PCR reads with MiXCR. The table includes 500,000 to 600,000 distinct CDR3 sequences, 13% to 15% detected once. The material sequenced was PBMCs from blood, taken 11 to 12 days after vaccination. The receptor set was obtained from a man between 50 and 59 years old who received an inactivated influenza vaccine.

The V gene is TRBV5-1, the J gene TRBJ2-4; 7 bases fit TRBD1. CDR1 is SGHRS and CDR2 is YFSETQ in the germline V gene. This CDR3 is built from 16 residues. The trim removed 0 bases at V and 7 bases at J, leaving 10 bases unmatched. The CDR3 loop reads CASSLGAGTEGNIQYF. CDR3 DNA: TGCGCCAGCAGCTTGGGTGCTGGGACAGAGGGGAACATTCAGTACTTC. Full variable domain (outside the CDR3, taken from reference TRBV5-1 and TRBJ2-4): KAGVTQTPRYLIKTRGQQVTLSCSPISGHRSVSWYQQTPGQGLQFLFEYFSETQRNKGNFPGRFSGRQFSNSRSEMNVSTLELGDSALYLCASSLGAGTEGNIQYFGAGTRLSVL.

This clonotype was seen a few times. J is TRBJ2-7 and V is TRBV9; TRBD2 matches at 7 bases. This CDR3 spans 15 amino acids. The ends lost 3 bases at V and 1 base at J; junction bases unmatched: 7. Germline CDR1 is SGDLS and CDR2 is YYNGEE. The CDR3 DNA sequence: TGTGCCAGCAGCGCCGCGCCTAGCGGATCCTACGAGCAGTACTTC. Its protein product is CASSAAPSGSYEQYF.

This clonotype was picked up a small number of times. This chain uses TRBV4-2 with TRBJ2-3; 8 bases align to TRBD2. V gave up 0 bases and J gave up 10 bases; unmatched junction bases: 9. Germline V gene lookup returns CDR1 LGHNA and CDR2 YNFKEQ. The CDR3 extends over 15 amino acids. This CDR3 reads CASSQDGTSFLPQYF. As DNA, the CDR3 is TGTGCCAGCAGCCAAGATGGGACTAGTTTTTTACCGCAGTATTTT.

Concerning this clonotype itself: One junction end disagrees with the germline gene, perhaps due to a read error. V usage is TRBV5-1 and J usage is TRBJ2-3; no firm D call. Germline-derived CDR1 and CDR2 are SGHRS and YFSETQ. CDR3 length: 15 residues. Here the CDR3 DNA reads TGCTCCAGCAGCCCGAACATCCAACCGACAGATACGCAGTATTTT. Translating it yields CSSSPNIQPTDTQYF.

The table lists this clonotype with many counts. V usage is TRBV28 and J usage is TRBJ2-1; D gene ambiguous. V lost 1 base, J lost 4 bases, and 5 bases lay in between. The germline CDR1 and CDR2 sequences are MDHEN and SYDVKM. The CDR3 runs 13 residues. The CDR3 region has the DNA TGTGCCAGCAGTTTATCCCTGTACAATGAGCAGTTCTTC. Its translation is CASSLSLYNEQFF.

The chain is built from TRBV2 and TRBJ2-1, with D tentatively TRBD1 (6 bases). This CDR3 comprises 13 residues. Germline V lookup: CDR1 SNHLY, CDR2 FYNNEI. V was cut by 6 bases and J by 7 bases, with 13 bases left in between. The CDR3: CASSRGVVNEQFF. CDR3 DNA: TGTGCCAGCAGCAGGGGTGTAGTGAATGAGCAGTTCTTC.

This sequence joins TRBV19 and TRBJ2-7; TRBD1 aligns across 11 bases. CDR3 length: 15 residues. V dropped 4 bases and J dropped 9; count of bases not matched to a gene: 11. Germline CDR1 is LNHDA and CDR2 is SQIVND (reference sequence). The CDR3 sequence: CASSKAGQGASVQYF. The CDR3 nucleotides read TGTGCCAGTAGTAAAGCCGGACAGGGGGCATCGGTGCAGTACTTC.

This clonotype was picked up a small number of times. V and J are TRBV4-1 and TRBJ2-1; TRBD2 matches 9 bases. Germline V gene data show CDR1 as MGHRA and CDR2 as YSYEKL. With V trimmed by 1 base and J by 9 bases, 7 bases remained unmatched. The CDR3 is 15 residues long. The CDR3 loop reads CASSQVGGGAAEQFF. Written as DNA, the CDR3 is TGCGCCAGCAGCCAAGTCGGCGGGGGGGCAGCTGAGCAGTTCTTC.

CDR3 in amino acids: CAISEGPPGNSPLHF. Here the CDR3 DNA reads TGTGCCATCAGTGAGGGCCCACCGGGCAATTCACCCCTCCACTTT. The chain employs TRBV10-3 and TRBJ1-6, with D uncertain. This CDR3 is built from 15 residues. CDR1 is ENHRY and CDR2 is SYGVKD in the germline V gene. The V end was cut by 2 bases, the J end by 7 bases, with 12 bases between.

This chain's CDR3 is CASSRLARMGNEQFF. CDR3 sequence (DNA): TGTGCCAGCAGCCGACTAGCGAGGATGGGGAATGAGCAGTTCTTC. This chain links TRBV11-2 with TRBJ2-1, with 8 bases aligning to TRBD2. V lost 5 bases and J lost 7; bases outside the gene matches: 10. CDR1 and CDR2 (germline): SGHAT, FQNNGV. The CDR3 has 15 residues.

This clonotype was seen only once. The rearrangement joins TRBV6-2 or TRBV6-3 to TRBJ2-7; 11 positions agree with TRBD2. The CDR3 covers 15 residues. Germline V CDR1 and CDR2: MNHEY, SVGEGT. V trimming: 4 bases; J trimming: 12 bases; junction bases outside the gene matches: 14. The CDR3 loop reads CASSSGLAVIRVLYF. CDR3 coding DNA: TGTGCCAGCAGTTCGGGACTAGCGGTTATCCGGGTTTTGTACTTC.

In its sample, this clonotype was seen a few times. The chain employs TRBV20-1 and TRBJ2-7; 10 nucleotides match TRBD1. After removal of 5 bases from V and 7 bases from J, the junction contained 11 bases not matched to a gene. The length of the CDR3 is 14 residues. Germline V gives CDR1 DFQATT, CDR2 SNEGSKA (reference sequence). This CDR3 is CSAAPRQGAREQYF. The CDR3, as DNA: TGCAGTGCTGCTCCTCGACAGGGGGCGCGGGAGCAGTACTTC.

In its sample, this clonotype was seen a few times. V usage is TRBV18 and J usage is TRBJ1-5; D uncertain. V was cut by 2 bases and J by 7 bases, with 12 bases left in between. The CDR3 is 14 residues long. Germline V gene sequence: CDR1 KGHSH, CDR2 LQKENI. The CDR3 region is CASSPYGVLQPQHF. As DNA, the CDR3 is TGTGCCAGCTCACCATACGGGGTATTGCAGCCCCAGCATTTT.

The chain carries TRBV4-1 and TRBJ2-7, with TRBD2 matching 9 bases. The CDR3 totals 17 residues. The V segment lost 1 base and the J segment 4 bases; nucleotides outside the gene matches: 11. The V gene's germline CDR1 is MGHRA and CDR2 YSYEKL. CDR3 residues: CASSQVASGVAQYEQYF. CDR3 nucleotides: TGCGCCAGCAGCCAAGTGGCTAGCGGGGTTGCTCAGTACGAGCAGTACTTC.

The V and J genes are TRBV20-1 and TRBJ2-3; the D is unclear. This CDR3 contains 12 residues. Germline loops: CDR1 DFQATT, CDR2 SNEGSKA (reference sequence). V was clipped by 1 base and J by 4 bases, with 6 bases between them. The DNA of the CDR3 is TGCAGTGCTAGAGCTGGCCCAGATACGCAGTATTTT. It encodes CSARAGPDTQYF.

This clonotype occurred many times. This chain joins TRBV10-3 and TRBJ1-2; D call uncertain. The length of the CDR3 is 13 residues. Trimming removed 4 bases at V and 8 bases at J, with 14 bases between. In germline, CDR1 is ENHRY, CDR2 SYGVKD. DNA for the CDR3: TGTGCCATCAGTGGGTCGGCAGGCATCGGCTACACCTTC. Amino acid sequence: CAISGSAGIGYTF.

This clonotype was picked up many times. The chain uses TRBV29-1 and TRBJ2-2; TRBD1 matches at 8 bases. With 6 bases clipped from V and 4 bases from J, the junction kept 4 bases outside the gene matches. Germline V gene data show CDR1 as SQVTM and CDR2 as ANQGSEA. CDR3 length: 13 amino acids. Written as DNA, the CDR3 is TGCAGCGTGACAGGGGTTGGCACCGGGGAGCTGTTTTTT. As protein: CSVTGVGTGELFF.

The table lists this clonotype with a few counts. The rearrangement links TRBV29-1 to TRBJ2-3, with 12 bases aligning to TRBD1. The CDR3 is 16 amino acids. Germline V gene sequence: CDR1 SQVTM, CDR2 ANQGSEA. The ends lost 6 bases at V and 2 bases at J; junction bases unmatched: 9. The CDR3 loop is CSVGGDRGRTTDTQYF. The CDR3 nucleotides read TGCAGCGTGGGGGGGGACAGGGGGCGAACCACAGATACGCAGTATTTT.

This clonotype showed up many times. This sequence joins TRBV20-1 and TRBJ2-3; 9 bases match TRBD2. CDR1 is DFQATT, CDR2 SNEGSKA, per germline (reference sequence). V was pared by 6 bases and J by 2 bases, with 9 bases of the junction left unmatched. The CDR3 has 15 residues. For the CDR3, the DNA is TGCAGTGCACGAGGCCTAGCGGGAATCACAGATACGCAGTATTTT. This encodes CSARGLAGITDTQYF.

A remark on this clonotype: One end of the junction does not line up with germline, which may come from a read error. The chain is built from TRBV3-1 and TRBJ2-4; D could derive from TRBD1 or TRBD2 (7 bases each). The CDR3 has 17 residues. CDR1 is LGHDT and CDR2 is YNNKEL in the germline V gene (reference sequence). This CDR3 reads CASSQDYVTGTKNIRYF. The CDR3 region has the DNA TGTGCCAGCAGCCAAGATTACGTGACAGGGACTAAAAACATTCGGTACTTC.

The table lists this clonotype with many counts. The chain combines TRBV10-3 with TRBJ2-7; D gene ambiguous. The germline CDR1 and CDR2 sequences are ENHRY and SYGVKD. V was clipped by 6 bases and J by 5 bases, with 8 bases between them. This CDR3 is 11 amino acids long. The CDR3 bases are TGTGCCATCAGCGCACGCCACGAGCAGTACTTC. This translates into CAISARHEQYF.

V and J are TRBV29-1 and TRBJ2-1; 7 positions match TRBD2. With V trimmed by 2 bases and J by 6 bases, 7 bases remained unmatched. Germline CDR1 reads SQVTM; CDR2 reads ANQGSEA. The CDR3 is 14 residues long. The CDR3 sequence is CSVERVGGTNEQFF. CDR3 in DNA: TGCAGCGTTGAAAGGGTGGGGGGGACCAATGAGCAGTTCTTC.

This sequence joins TRBV10-2 and TRBJ1-5; D might be TRBD1 (5 bases). The germline V gene has CDR1 WSHSY and CDR2 SAAADI. The CDR3 has 16 residues. Trimming left V 3 bases short and J 1 base short, with 13 bases between. The CDR3 DNA follows: TGCGCCAGCAGTGAAAGGGCAGGGAAGAGCAATCAGCCCCAGCATTTT. Its protein is CASSERAGKSNQPQHF.

V gene TRBV6-2 or TRBV6-3 combines with J gene TRBJ1-5, with D possibly TRBD1 on 5 matching bases. In germline, CDR1 is MNHEY, CDR2 SVGEGT. Trimming left V 5 bases short and J 6 bases short, with 14 bases between. The CDR3 runs to 14 residues. The CDR3 nucleotides are TGTGCCAGCAGTCCGGGGCCGGGAGGTCAGCCCCAGCATTTT. Its protein product is CASSPGPGGQPQHF.

This clonotype was recorded at least ten times. This chain connects TRBV4-1 to TRBJ2-1, with 12 bases that match TRBD2. The CDR3 covers 15 residues. The V segment lost 4 bases and the J segment 10 bases; nucleotides outside the gene matches: 8. Germline CDR1 MGHRA, CDR2 YSYEKL. CDR3 bases: TGCGCCAGCAGCCTTGGACTAGCGGGGACCTTCGAGCAGTTCTTC. Translation: CASSLGLAGTFEQFF.

J is TRBJ2-1 and V is TRBV3-1; D may be TRBD2 (5 bases). The ends were cut back, 4 bases at V and 8 bases at J, with 24 bases in the middle. The CDR3 contains 17 residues. Germline V gene data show CDR1 as LGHDT and CDR2 as YNNKEL (reference sequence). CDR3 loop: CASSPALSRARAYEQFF. The CDR3, as DNA: TGTGCCAGCAGCCCTGCACTTTCGAGGGCGCGGGCATATGAGCAGTTCTTC.

This clonotype was counted between two and nine times. This chain joins TRBV7-9 and TRBJ2-6, with a possible D match to TRBD2 (5 bases). Germline values: CDR1 SEHNR, CDR2 FQNEAQ (reference sequence). This CDR3 is 16 amino acids long. V lost 2 bases and J 0 bases, leaving 8 bases between the germline ends. CDR3: CASSLSGSSGANVLTF. The DNA of the CDR3 is TGTGCCAGCAGCTTATCGGGGAGCTCTGGGGCCAACGTCCTGACTTTC.

The chain combines TRBV29-1 with TRBJ2-7; D is perhaps TRBD1 (6 bases). This CDR3 has 13 residues. In germline, CDR1 is SQVTM, CDR2 ANQGSEA. Trimming shortened V by 4 bases and J by 1 base, and 11 bases separated the two germline ends. Here the CDR3 DNA reads TGCAGCGTTGTAGGGCAGGGGTCCTACGAGCAGTACTTC. It codes for CSVVGQGSYEQYF.

In its sample, this clonotype was seen a few times. This chain links TRBV24-1 with TRBJ2-7; 10 bases fit TRBD2. Germline CDR1 KGHDR, CDR2 SFDVKD. The CDR3 runs 14 residues. Trimming removed 8 bases from V and 4 bases from J; junction bases left unmatched: 7. CDR3 amino acids: CATTPGTSAYEQYF. Here the CDR3 DNA reads TGTGCCACCACCCCAGGGACTAGCGCATACGAGCAGTACTTC.